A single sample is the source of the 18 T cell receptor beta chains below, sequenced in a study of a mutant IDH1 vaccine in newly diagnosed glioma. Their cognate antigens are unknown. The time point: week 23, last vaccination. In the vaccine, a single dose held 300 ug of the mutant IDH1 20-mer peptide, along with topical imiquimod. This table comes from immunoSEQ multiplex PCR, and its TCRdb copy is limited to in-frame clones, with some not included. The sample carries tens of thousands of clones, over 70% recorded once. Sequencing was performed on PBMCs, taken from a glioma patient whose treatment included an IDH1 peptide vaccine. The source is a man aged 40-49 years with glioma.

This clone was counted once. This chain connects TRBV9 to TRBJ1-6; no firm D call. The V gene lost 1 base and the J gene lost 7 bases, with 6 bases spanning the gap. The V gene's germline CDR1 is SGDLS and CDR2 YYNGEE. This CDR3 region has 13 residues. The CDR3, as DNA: TGTGCCAGCAGCGTAACCGCCAATTCACCCCTCCACTTT. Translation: CASSVTANSPLHF.

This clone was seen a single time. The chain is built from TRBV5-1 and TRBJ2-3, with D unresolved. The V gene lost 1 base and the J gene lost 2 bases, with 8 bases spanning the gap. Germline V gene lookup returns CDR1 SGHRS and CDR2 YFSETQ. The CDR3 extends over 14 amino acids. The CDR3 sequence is CASSLSQSTDTQYF. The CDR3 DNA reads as TGCGCCAGCAGCTTGTCTCAGTCCACAGATACGCAGTATTTT.

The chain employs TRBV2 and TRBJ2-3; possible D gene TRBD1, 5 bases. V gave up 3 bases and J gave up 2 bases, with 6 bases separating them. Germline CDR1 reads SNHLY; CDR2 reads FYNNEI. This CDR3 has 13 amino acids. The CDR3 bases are TGTGCCAGCAGTGACAGGGCCACAGATACGCAGTATTTT. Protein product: CASSDRATDTQYF.

This CDR3 reads CASSFGQNRNEKLFF. In DNA, the CDR3 is TGTGCCAGCAGCTTCGGGCAGAATCGAAATGAAAAACTGTTTTTT. The chain is built from TRBV5-8 and TRBJ1-4; no firm D call. Germline CDR1 SGHTS, CDR2 YDEGEE. Trimming removed 2 bases from V and 5 bases from J, with 13 bases in between. The CDR3 length is 15 residues.

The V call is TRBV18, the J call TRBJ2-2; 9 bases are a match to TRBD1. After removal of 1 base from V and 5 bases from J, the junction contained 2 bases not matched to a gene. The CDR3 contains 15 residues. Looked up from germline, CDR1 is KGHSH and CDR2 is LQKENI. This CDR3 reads CASSPRQGGTGELFF. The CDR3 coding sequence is TGTGCCAGCTCACCACGACAGGGGGGGACCGGGGAGCTGTTTTTT.

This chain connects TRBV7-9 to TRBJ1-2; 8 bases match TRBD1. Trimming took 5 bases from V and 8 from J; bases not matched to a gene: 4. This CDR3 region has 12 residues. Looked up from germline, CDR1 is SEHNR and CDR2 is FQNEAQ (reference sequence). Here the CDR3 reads CASSIRDRGYTF. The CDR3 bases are TGTGCCAGCAGCATCCGGGACAGGGGCTACACCTTC.

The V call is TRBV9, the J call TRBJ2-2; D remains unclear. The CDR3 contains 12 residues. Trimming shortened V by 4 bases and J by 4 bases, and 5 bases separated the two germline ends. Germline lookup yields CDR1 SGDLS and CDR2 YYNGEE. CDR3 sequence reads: CASSPTTGELFF. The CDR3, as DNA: TGTGCCAGCAGCCCCACCACCGGGGAGCTGTTTTTT.

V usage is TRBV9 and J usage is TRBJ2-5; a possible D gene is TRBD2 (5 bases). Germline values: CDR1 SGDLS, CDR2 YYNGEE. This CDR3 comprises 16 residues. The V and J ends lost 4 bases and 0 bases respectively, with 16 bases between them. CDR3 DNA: TGTGCCAGCAGCCCATCACACGGGGTGGACCAAGAGACCCAGTACTTC. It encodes CASSPSHGVDQETQYF.

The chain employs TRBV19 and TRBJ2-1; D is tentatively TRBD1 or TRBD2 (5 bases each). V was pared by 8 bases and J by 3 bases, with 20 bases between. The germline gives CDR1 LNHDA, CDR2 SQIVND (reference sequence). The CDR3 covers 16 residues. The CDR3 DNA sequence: TGTGCCAGTGGGCCGGGTGGGGGATGGGGCTACAATGAGCAGTTCTTC. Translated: CASGPGGGWGYNEQFF.

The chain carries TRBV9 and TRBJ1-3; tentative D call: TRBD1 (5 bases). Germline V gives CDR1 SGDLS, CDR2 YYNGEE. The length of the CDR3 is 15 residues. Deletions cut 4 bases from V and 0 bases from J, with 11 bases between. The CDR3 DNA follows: TGTGCCAGCAGCCCCCGAGACAGCTCTGGAAACACCATATATTTT. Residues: CASSPRDSSGNTIYF.

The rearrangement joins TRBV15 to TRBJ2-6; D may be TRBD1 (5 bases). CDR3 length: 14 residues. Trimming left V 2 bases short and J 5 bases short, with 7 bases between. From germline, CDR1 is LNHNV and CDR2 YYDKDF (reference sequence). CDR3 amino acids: CATSRQGRANVLTF. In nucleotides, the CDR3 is TGTGCCACCAGCAGACAGGGCCGGGCCAACGTCCTGACTTTC.

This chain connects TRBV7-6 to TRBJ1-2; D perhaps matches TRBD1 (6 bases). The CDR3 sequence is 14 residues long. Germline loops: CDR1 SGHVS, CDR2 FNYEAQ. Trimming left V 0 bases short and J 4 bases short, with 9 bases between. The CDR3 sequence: CASSLATGPYGYTF. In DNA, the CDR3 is TGTGCCAGCAGCTTAGCCACAGGGCCCTATGGCTACACCTTC. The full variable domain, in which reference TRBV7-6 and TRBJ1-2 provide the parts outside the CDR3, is GAGVSQSPRYKVTKRGQDVALRCDPISGHVSLYWYRQALGQGPEFLTYFNYEAQQDKSGLPNDRFSAERPEGSISTLTIQRTEQRDSAMYRCASSLATGPYGYTFGSGTRLTVV.

The CDR3 DNA follows: TGTGCCAGCAGTGTGAGACTAGCGGGGGGCGACGAGCAGTACTTC. Protein sequence: CASSVRLAGGDEQYF. The chain joins TRBV2 to TRBJ2-7; 13 bases agree with TRBD2. V trimming: 4 bases; J trimming: 5 bases; junction bases outside the gene matches: 5. Germline lookup yields CDR1 SNHLY and CDR2 FYNNEI. This CDR3 is 15 amino acids long.

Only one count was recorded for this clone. CDR3 bases: TGTGCCAGCAGTTACTCGAGGACGGCGGGGGGCTACACCTTC. Its translation is CASSYSRTAGGYTF. The V gene is TRBV6-5, the J gene TRBJ1-2, with no clear D. Germline values: CDR1 MNHEY, CDR2 SVGAGI. There are 14 residues in the CDR3. V lost 0 bases and J 8 bases, leaving 13 bases between the germline ends.

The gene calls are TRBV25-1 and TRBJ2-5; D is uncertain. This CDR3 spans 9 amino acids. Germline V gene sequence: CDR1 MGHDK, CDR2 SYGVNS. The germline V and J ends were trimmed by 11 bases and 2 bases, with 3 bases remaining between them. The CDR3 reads CALQETQYF. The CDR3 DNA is TGTGCCTTGCAAGAGACCCAGTACTTC.

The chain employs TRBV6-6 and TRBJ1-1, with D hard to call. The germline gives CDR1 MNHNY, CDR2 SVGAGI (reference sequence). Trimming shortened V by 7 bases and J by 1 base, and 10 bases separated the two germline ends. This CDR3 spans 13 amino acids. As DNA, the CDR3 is TGTGCCAGCATCCCATTGGGGAACACTGAAGCTTTCTTT. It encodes CASIPLGNTEAFF.

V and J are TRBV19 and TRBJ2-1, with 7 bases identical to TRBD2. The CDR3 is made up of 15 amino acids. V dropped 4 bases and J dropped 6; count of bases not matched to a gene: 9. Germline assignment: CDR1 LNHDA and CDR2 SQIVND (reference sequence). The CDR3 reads CASSRTSGVGNEQFF. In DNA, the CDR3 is TGTGCCAGTAGTAGAACCAGCGGGGTTGGCAATGAGCAGTTCTTC.

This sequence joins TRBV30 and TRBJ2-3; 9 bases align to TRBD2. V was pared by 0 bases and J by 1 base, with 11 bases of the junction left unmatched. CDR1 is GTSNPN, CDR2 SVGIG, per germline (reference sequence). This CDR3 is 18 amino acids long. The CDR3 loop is CAWSVAGGLRPGTDTQYF. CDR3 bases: TGTGCCTGGAGTGTCGCGGGGGGGCTCCGGCCCGGCACAGATACGCAGTATTTT. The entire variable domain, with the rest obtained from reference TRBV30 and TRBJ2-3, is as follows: SQTIHQWPATLVQPVGSPLSLECTVEGTSNPNLYWYRQAAGRGLQLLFYSVGIGQISSEVPQNLSASRPQDRQFILSSKKLLLSDSGFYLCAWSVAGGLRPGTDTQYFGPGTRLTVL.